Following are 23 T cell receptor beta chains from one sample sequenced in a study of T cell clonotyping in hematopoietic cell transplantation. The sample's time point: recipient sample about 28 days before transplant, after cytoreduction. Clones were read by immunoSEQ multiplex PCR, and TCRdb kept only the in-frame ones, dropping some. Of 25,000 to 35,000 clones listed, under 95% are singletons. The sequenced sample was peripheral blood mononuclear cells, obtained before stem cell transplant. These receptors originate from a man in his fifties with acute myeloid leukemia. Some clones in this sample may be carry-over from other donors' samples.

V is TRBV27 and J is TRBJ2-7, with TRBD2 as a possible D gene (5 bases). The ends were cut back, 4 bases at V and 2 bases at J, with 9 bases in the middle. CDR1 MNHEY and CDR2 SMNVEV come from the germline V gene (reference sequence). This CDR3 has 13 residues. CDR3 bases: TGTGCCAGCAGTTCAACTAGAGCCTACGAGCAGTACTTC. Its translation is CASSSTRAYEQYF.

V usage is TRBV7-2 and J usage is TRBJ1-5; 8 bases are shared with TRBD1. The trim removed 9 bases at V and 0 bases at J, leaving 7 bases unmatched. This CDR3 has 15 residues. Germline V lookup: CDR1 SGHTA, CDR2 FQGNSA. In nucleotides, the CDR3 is TGTGCCAGGCGGACAGGGATGGATAGCAATCAGCCCCAGCATTTT. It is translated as CARRTGMDSNQPQHF.

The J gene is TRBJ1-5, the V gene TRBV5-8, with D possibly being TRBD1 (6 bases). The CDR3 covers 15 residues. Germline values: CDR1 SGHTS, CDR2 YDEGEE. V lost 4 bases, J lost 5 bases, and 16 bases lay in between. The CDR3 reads CASSGRGTTYQPQHF. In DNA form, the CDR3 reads TGTGCCAGCAGCGGGCGGGGGACAACGTATCAGCCCCAGCATTTT. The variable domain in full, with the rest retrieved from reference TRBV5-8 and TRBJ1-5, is EAGVTQSPTHLIKTRGQQATLRCSPISGHTSVYWYQQALGLGLQFLLWYDEGEERNRGNFPPRFSGRQFPNYSSELNVNALELEDSALYLCASSGRGTTYQPQHFGDGTRLSIL.

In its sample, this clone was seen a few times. The CDR3 DNA follows: TGTGCCAGCAGCGTAGAGGACAGGGGAAACATTCAGTACTTC. It translates to CASSVEDRGNIQYF. The chain has TRBV9 and TRBJ2-4; 9 nucleotides line up with TRBD1. Germline assignment: CDR1 SGDLS and CDR2 YYNGEE. The CDR3 extends over 14 amino acids. J gave up 6 bases and V 0 bases, and 1 base lay outside the gene matches.

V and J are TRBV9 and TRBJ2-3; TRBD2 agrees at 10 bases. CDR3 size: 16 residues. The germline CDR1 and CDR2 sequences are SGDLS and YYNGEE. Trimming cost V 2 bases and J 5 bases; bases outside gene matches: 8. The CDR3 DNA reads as TGTGCCAGCAGCGTGATTAGCGGGGGGCAGCAAGATACGCAGTATTTT. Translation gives CASSVISGGQQDTQYF. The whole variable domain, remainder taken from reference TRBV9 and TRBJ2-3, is DSGVTQTPKHLITATGQRVTLRCSPRSGDLSVYWYQQSLDQGLQFLIQYYNGEERAKGNILERFSAQQFPDLHSELNLSSLELGDSALYFCASSVISGGQQDTQYFGPGTRLTVL.

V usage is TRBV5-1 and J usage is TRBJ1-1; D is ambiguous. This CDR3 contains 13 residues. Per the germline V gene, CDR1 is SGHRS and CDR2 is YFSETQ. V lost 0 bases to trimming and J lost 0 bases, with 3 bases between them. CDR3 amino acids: CASSLGLNTEAFF. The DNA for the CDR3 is TGCGCCAGCAGCTTGGGACTGAACACTGAAGCTTTCTTT.

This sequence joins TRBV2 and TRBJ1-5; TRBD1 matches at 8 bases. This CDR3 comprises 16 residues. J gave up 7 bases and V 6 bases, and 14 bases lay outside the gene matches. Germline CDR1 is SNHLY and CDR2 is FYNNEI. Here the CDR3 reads CASSGRGTGRDQPQHF. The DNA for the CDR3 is TGTGCCAGCAGCGGTAGGGGGACAGGACGAGACCAGCCCCAGCATTTT.

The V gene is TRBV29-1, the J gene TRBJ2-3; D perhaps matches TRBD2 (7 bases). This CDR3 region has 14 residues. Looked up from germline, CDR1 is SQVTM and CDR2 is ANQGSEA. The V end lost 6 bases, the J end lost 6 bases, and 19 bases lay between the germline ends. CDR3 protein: CSVPGLRGGDTQYF. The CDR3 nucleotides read TGCAGCGTCCCCGGGCTCAGGGGAGGGGATACGCAGTATTTT.

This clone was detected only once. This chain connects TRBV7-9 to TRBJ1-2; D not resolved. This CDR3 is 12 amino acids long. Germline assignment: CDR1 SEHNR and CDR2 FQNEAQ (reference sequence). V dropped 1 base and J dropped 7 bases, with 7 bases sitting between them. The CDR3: CASSLGEGGYTF. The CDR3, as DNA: TGTGCCAGCAGCTTAGGGGAGGGTGGCTACACCTTC.

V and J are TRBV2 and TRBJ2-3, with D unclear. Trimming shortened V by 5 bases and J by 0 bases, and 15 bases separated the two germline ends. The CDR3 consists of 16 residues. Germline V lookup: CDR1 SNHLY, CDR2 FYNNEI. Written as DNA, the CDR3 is TGTGCCAGCAGTTTCCAGACACTGCGTAGCACAGATACGCAGTATTTT. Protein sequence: CASSFQTLRSTDTQYF.

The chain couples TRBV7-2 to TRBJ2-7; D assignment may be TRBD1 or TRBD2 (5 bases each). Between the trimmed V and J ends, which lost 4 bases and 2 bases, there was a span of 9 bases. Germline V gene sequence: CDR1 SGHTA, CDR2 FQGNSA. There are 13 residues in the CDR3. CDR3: CASSSSGPYEQYF. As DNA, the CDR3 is TGTGCCAGCAGCTCCTCGGGGCCCTACGAGCAGTACTTC.

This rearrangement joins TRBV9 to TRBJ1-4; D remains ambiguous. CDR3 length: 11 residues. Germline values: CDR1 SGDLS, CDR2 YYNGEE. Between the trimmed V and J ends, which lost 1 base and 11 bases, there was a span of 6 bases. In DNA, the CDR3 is TGTGCCAGCAGCGTAAATGGGAAACTGTTTTTT. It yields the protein CASSVNGKLFF.

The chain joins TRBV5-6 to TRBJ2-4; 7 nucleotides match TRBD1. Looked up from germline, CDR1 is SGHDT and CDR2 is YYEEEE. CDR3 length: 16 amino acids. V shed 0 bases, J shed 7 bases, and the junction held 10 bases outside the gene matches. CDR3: CASSLGPGGIGNIQYF. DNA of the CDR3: TGTGCCAGCAGCTTGGGCCCAGGGGGAATAGGGAACATTCAGTACTTC.

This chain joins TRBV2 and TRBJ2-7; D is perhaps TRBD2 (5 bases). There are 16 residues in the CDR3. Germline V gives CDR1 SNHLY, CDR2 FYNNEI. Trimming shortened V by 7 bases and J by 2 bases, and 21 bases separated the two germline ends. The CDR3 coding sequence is TGTGCCAGCAACCGAGGGAAGGGTATAGTAACCTACGAGCAGTACTTC. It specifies CASNRGKGIVTYEQYF. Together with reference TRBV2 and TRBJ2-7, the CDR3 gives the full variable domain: EPEVTQTPSHQVTQMGQEVILRCVPISNHLYFYWYRQILGQKVEFLVSFYNNEISEKSEIFDDQFSVERPDGSNFTLKIRSTKLEDSAMYFCASNRGKGIVTYEQYFGPGTRLTVT.

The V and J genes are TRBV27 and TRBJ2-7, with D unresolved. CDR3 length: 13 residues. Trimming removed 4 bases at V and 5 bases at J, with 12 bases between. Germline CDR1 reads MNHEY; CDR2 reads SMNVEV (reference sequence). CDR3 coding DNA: TGTGCCAGCAGTTCGGGTAGGGTCGACGAGCAGTACTTC. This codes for CASSSGRVDEQYF.

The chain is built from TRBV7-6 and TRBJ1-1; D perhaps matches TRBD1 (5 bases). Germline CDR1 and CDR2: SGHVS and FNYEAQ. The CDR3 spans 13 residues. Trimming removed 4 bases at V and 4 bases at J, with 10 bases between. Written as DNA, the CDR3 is TGTGCCAGCAGCTCGGAAAGGGGCACTGAAGCTTTCTTT. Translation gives CASSSERGTEAFF.

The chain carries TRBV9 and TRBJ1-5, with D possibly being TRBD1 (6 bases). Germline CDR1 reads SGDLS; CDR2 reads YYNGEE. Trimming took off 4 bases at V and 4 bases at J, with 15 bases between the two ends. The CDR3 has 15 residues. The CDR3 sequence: CASSLTGGENQPQHF. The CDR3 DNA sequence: TGTGCCAGCAGCTTAACGGGGGGCGAGAATCAGCCCCAGCATTTT.

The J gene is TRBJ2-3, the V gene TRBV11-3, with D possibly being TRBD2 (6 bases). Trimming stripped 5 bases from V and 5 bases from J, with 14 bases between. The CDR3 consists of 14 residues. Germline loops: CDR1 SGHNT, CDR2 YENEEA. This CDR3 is CASSNLRREDTQYF. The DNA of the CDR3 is TGTGCCAGCAGCAATCTTAGGAGGGAAGATACGCAGTATTTT.

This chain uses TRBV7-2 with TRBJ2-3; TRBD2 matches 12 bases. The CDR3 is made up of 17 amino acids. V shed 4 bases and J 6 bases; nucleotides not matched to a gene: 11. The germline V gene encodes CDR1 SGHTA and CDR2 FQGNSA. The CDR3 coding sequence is TGTGCCAGCAGCTCCCCTAGCGGGAGGGCCGTCAGGGATACGCAGTATTTT. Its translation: CASSSPSGRAVRDTQYF.

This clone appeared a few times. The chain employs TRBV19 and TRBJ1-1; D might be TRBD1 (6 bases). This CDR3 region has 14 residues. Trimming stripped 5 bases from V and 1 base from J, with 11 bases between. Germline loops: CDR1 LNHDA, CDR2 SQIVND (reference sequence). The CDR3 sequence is CASSYGTPNTEAFF. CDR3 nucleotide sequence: TGTGCCAGTAGTTATGGGACACCGAACACTGAAGCTTTCTTT.

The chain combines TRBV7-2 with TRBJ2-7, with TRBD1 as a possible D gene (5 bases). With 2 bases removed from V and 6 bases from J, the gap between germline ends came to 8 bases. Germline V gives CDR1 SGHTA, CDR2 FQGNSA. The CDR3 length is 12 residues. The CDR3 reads CASSLQGLEQYF. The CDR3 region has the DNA TGTGCCAGCAGCTTACAGGGTCTCGAGCAGTACTTC.

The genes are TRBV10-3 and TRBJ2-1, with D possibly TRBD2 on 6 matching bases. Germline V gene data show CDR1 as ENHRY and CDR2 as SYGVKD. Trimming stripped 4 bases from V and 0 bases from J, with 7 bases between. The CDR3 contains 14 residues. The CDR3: CAISASDSYNEQFF. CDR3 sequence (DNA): TGTGCCATCAGTGCTAGCGACTCCTACAATGAGCAGTTCTTC.

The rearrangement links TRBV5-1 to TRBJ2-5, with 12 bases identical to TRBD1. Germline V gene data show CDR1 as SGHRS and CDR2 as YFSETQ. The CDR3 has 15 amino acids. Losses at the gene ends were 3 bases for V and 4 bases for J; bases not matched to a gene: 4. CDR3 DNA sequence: TGCGCCAGCAGCTCGGGACAGGGGGCGGGAGAGACCCAGTACTTC. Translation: CASSSGQGAGETQYF. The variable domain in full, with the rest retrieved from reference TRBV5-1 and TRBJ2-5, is KAGVTQTPRYLIKTRGQQVTLSCSPISGHRSVSWYQQTPGQGLQFLFEYFSETQRNKGNFPGRFSGRQFSNSRSEMNVSTLELGDSALYLCASSSGQGAGETQYFGPGTRLLVL.